This T cell receptor (beta chain) was documented in a study of T cells in Graves' hyperthyroidism and ophthalmopathy. Authors of the study amplified TCR beta CDR3 regions from RNA transcripts. First-round RT-PCR with HTBI primers amplified the TCR CDR3 region. MiXCR, applied by TCRdb to the multiplex PCR reads, yields one record per CDR3 protein. The sample has about 720,000 distinct CDR3 sequences, approximately 19% seen once. The CDR3 contains 16 residues. CDR1 is MGHRA and CDR2 is YSYEKL in the germline V gene. Between the trimmed V and J ends, which lost 2 bases and 4 bases, there was a span of 17 bases. A few counts support this clonotype.

This chain joins TRBV4-1 and TRBJ1-1, with D hard to call. The clonotype was recovered from a woman in her forties or fifties with Graves' hyperthyroidism that later progressed to Graves' ophthalmopathy. Input material: blood. CDR3 in amino acids: CASSQSIGQYATEAFF. The CDR3 nucleotides read TGCGCCAGCAGCCAATCTATCGGTCAGTACGCCACTGAAGCTTTCTTT.